This T cell receptor (beta chain) is from a study of T cells after yellow fever vaccination. Points on this clonotype: Its specificity is unknown. A much larger clone lies a single base off, so this may be a read error.

Study outcomes and limitations: In post-booster samples, most primary-vaccination clones reappeared (about 96% CD4, 70% to 90% CD8). Clonotypes shared by both compartments, CD4 and CD8, made up a small share. Repertoires sorted by FACS could include abundant clonotypes that are contaminants from the bulk population.

TCRdb re-analysed the 5' RACE reads in MiXCR, keeping a single row per CDR3 protein. The table has under 150,000 distinct CDR3 sequences, roughly 8.2% seen once. The length of the CDR3 is 15 residues. Per germline, CDR1 DFQATT and CDR2 SNEGSKA (reference sequence). The clonotype was recovered from a man aged 25 to 45 who received the YFV17D yellow fever vaccine. The chain carries TRBV20-1 and TRBJ2-3; D is undetermined. The starting material was CD4+ T cells sorted from PBMCs, obtained 5 days after the yellow fever booster vaccination. The CDR3 DNA reads TGCAGTGCTAGAGATTTCAAGCAGACCACAGATTCGCAGTATTTT. Encoded protein: CSARDFKQTTDSQYF.